The sequence of this TCR beta chain was determined in a study of regulatory T cells in long-lasting Graves disease. Time point denoted: persistent/refractory GD, antithyroid drugs over 5 years with positive TRAb. The TCR library used RNA extracted from PBMCs. Investigators prepared the TCR beta libraries by applying iRepertoire HTBI primers and Arm-PCR of CDR3 regions. TCRdb re-called the multiplex PCR reads through MiXCR, storing one row per CDR3 protein. The profile covers hundreds of thousands of distinct CDR3 sequences, with roughly 21% appearing a single time and approximately 31% taken by the ten largest. The CDR3 sequence is 17 residues long. The V segment lost 6 bases and the J segment 2 bases; nucleotides outside the gene matches: 12. Germline V CDR1 and CDR2: MDHEN, SYDVKM.

The receptor was derived from a female donor with Graves disease. The material was peripheral blood mononuclear cells (PBMCs), obtained when the disease was refractory, from a patient treated with antithyroid drugs. The chain is built from TRBV28 and TRBJ1-5; 8 bases match TRBD1. CDR3 in amino acids: CASSFRGGQGGNQPQHF. CDR3 DNA sequence: TGTGCCAGCAGCTTTCGGGGTGGACAGGGAGGCAATCAGCCCCAGCATTTT.